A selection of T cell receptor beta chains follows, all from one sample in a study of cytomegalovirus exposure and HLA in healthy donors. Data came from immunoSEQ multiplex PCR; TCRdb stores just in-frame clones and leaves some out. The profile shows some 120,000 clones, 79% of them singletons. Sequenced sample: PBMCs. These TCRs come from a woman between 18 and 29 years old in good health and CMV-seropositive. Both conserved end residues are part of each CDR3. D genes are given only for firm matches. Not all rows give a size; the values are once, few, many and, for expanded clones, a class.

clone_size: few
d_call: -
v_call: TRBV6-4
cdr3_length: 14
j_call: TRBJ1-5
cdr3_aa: CASSEQASNQPQHF
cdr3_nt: TGTGCCAGCAGTGAACAGGCGAGCAATCAGCCCCAGCATTTT

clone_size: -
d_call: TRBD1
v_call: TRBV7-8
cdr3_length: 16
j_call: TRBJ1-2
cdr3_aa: CASSLIPNDRGHGYTF
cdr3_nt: TGTGCCAGCAGCCTGATACCCAATGACAGGGGACATGGCTACACCTTC

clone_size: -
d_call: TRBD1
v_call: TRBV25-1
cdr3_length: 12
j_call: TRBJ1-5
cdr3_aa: CASGQGPQPQHF
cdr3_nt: TGTGCCAGTGGACAGGGCCCCCAGCCCCAGCATTTT

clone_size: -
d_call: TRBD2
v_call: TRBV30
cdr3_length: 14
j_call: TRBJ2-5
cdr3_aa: CAWSRGVEQETQYF
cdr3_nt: TGTGCCTGGAGTCGGGGGGTCGAACAAGAGACCCAGTACTTC

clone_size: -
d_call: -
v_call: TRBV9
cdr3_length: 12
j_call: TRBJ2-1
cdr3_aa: CASSVWGTEQFF
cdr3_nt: TGTGCCAGCAGCGTCTGGGGCACTGAGCAGTTCTTC

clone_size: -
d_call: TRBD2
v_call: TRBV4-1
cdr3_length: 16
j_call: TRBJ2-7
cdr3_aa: CASSQVGGVRAYEQYF
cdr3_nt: TGCGCCAGCAGCCAGGTTGGGGGGGTTAGGGCCTACGAGCAGTACTTC

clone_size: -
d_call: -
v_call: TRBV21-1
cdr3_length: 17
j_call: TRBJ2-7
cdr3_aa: CASSKSPWTACSYEQYF
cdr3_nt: TGTGCCAGCAGCAAATCCCCTTGGACAGCATGCTCCTACGAGCAGTACTTC

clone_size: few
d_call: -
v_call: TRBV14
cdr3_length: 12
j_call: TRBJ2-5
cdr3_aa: CASRQDRQAPYF
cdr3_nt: TGTGCCAGCAGACAAGATCGCCAGGCCCCGTACTTC

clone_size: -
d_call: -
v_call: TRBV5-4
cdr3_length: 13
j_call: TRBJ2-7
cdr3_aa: CASSLTSEDEQYF
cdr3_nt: TGTGCCAGCAGCTTAACGTCCGAGGACGAGCAGTACTTC

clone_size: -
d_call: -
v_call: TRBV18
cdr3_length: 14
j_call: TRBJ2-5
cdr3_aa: CASSLQWATETQYF
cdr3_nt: TGTGCCAGCTCCCTACAGTGGGCCACGGAGACCCAGTACTTC

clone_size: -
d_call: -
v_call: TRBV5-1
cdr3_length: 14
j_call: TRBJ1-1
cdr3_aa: CASSLGGGVTEAFF
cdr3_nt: TGCGCCAGCAGCTTAGGAGGGGGGGTCACTGAAGCTTTCTTT

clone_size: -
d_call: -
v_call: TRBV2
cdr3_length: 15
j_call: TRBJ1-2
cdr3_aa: CASSEVRQLAYGYTF
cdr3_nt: TGTGCCAGCAGTGAAGTCCGCCAGCTAGCCTATGGCTACACCTTC

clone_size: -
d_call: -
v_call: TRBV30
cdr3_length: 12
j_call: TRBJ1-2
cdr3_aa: CAWSAQGYGYTF
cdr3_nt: TGTGCCTGGAGTGCCCAGGGGTATGGCTACACCTTC

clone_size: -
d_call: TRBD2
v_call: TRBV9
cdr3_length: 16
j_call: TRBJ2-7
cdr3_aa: CASSPSASGINHEQYF
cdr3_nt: TGTGCCAGCAGCCCCTCGGCTAGCGGGATTAACCACGAGCAGTACTTC

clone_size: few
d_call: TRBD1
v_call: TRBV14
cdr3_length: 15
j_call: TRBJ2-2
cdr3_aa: CASSQGTGLSGELFF
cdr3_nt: TGTGCCAGCAGCCAAGGGACAGGGTTATCCGGGGAGCTGTTTTTT

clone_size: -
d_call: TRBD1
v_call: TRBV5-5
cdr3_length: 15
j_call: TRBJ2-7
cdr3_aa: CASSFTTGAAYEQYF
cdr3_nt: TGTGCCAGCAGCTTTACTACAGGGGCCGCCTACGAGCAGTACTTC

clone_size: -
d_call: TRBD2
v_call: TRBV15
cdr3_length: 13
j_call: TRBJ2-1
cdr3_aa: CATSGAGADEQFF
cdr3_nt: TGTGCCACCAGCGGGGCGGGAGCGGATGAGCAGTTCTTC

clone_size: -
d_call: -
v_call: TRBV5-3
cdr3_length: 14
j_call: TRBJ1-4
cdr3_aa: CARSLDRVREKLFF
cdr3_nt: TGTGCCAGAAGCTTGGACAGGGTTAGGGAAAAACTGTTTTTT

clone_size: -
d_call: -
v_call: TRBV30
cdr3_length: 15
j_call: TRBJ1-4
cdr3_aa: CAWRTGSGTNEKLFF
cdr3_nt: TGTGCCTGGAGGACAGGCTCTGGAACTAATGAAAAACTGTTTTTT

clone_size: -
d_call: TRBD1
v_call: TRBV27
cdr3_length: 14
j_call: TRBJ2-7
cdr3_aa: CASSPRDRAYEQYF
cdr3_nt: TGTGCCAGCAGTCCACGGGACAGAGCCTACGAGCAGTACTTC

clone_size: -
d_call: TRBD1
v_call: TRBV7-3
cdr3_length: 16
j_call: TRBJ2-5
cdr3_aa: CASSLKPTGGKETQYF
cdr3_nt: TGTGCCAGCAGCTTAAAACCGACAGGGGGTAAAGAGACCCAGTACTTC

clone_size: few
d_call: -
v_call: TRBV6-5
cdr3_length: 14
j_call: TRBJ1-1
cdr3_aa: CASSHIDTGQGAFF
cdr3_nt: TGTGCCAGCAGTCATATAGATACAGGGCAAGGAGCTTTCTTT

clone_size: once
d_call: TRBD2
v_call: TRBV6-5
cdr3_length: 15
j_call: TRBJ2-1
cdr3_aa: CASSPGTRGYNEQFF
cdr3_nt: TGTGCCAGCAGCCCCGGGACTAGGGGGTACAATGAGCAGTTCTTC

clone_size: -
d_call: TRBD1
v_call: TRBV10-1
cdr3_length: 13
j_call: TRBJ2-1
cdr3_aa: CASSPGQLNEQFF
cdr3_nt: TGCGCCAGCAGCCCGGGACAGCTCAATGAGCAGTTCTTC

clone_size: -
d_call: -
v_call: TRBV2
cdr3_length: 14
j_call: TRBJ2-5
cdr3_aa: CASSDPPGQETQYF
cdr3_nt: TGTGCCAGCAGTGACCCCCCAGGGCAAGAGACCCAGTACTTC

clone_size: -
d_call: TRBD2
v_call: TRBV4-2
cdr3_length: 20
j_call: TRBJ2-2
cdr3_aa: CASSQGQGLAGGSEAGELFF
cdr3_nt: TGTGCCAGCAGCCAAGGTCAAGGGCTAGCGGGAGGGAGTGAGGCCGGGGAGCTGTTTTTT

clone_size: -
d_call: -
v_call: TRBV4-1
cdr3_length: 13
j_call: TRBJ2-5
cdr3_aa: CASSQGGMETQYF
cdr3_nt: TGCGCCAGCAGCCAAGGAGGGATGGAGACCCAGTACTTC

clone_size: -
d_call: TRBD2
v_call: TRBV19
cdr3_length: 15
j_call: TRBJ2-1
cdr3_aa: CASSIGGREGDEQFF
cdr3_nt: TGTGCCAGTAGTATAGGAGGGCGGGAGGGAGATGAGCAGTTCTTC

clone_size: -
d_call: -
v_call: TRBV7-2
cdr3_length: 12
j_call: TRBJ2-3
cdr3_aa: CASSSSTDTQYF
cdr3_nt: TGTGCCAGCAGCTCCTCCACAGATACGCAGTATTTT

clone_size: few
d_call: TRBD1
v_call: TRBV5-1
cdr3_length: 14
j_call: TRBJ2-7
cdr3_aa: CASSDRTGGYEQYF
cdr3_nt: TGCGCCAGCAGCGACCGGACAGGGGGCTACGAGCAGTACTTC

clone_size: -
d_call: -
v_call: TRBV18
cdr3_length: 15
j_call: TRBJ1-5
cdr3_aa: CASSSGQWLNQPQHF
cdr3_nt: TGTGCCAGCTCAAGTGGACAGTGGCTAAATCAGCCCCAGCATTTT

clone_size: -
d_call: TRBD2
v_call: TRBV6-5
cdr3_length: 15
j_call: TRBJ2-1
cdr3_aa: CASSLSGRSDNEQFF
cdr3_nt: TGTGCCAGCAGTCTTAGCGGGAGGAGTGACAATGAGCAGTTCTTC

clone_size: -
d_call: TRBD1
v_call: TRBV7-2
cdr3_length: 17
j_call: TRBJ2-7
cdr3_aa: CASSLTGQGTPQGEQYF
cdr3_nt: TGTGCCAGCAGCTTAACGGGACAGGGGACTCCCCAGGGCGAGCAGTACTTC

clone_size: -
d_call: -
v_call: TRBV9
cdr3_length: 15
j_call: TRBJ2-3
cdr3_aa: CASSPEGSLADTQYF
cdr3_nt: TGTGCCAGCAGCCCGGAGGGGAGTCTAGCAGATACGCAGTATTTT

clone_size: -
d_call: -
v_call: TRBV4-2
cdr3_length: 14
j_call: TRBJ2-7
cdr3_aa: CASSHASESDEQYF
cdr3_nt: TGTGCCAGCAGCCATGCTAGCGAGTCGGACGAGCAGTACTTC

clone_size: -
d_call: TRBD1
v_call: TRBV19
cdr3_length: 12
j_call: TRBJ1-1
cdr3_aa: CASSITGAEAFF
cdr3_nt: TGTGCCAGTAGTATCACAGGGGCTGAAGCTTTCTTT

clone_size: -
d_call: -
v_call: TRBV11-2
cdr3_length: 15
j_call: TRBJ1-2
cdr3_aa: CASSLEAGNNYGYTF
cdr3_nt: TGTGCCAGCAGCTTAGAAGCAGGCAACAACTATGGCTACACCTTC

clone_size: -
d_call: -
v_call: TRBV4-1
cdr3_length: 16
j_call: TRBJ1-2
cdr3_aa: CASSQPTRQANYGYTF
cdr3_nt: TGCGCCAGCAGCCAACCTACTCGACAGGCTAACTATGGCTACACCTTC